This T cell receptor (beta chain) originates from a study of T cells in Graves' hyperthyroidism and ophthalmopathy. Study-wide results and limits: The model foresaw ophthalmopathy a median around 6 months prior to onset.

This clonotype has a count of ten or more. The antigen is not known. Amplified TCR beta CDR3 regions derived from RNA transcripts. The TCR CDR3 first-round RT-PCR relied on the HTBI primer set. TCRdb reanalysed the multiplex PCR reads using MiXCR and keeps one entry per CDR3 protein. The profile covers under 350,000 distinct CDR3 sequences, with over 15% appearing a single time and roughly 49% taken by the ten largest. This CDR3 has 17 amino acids. V lost 6 bases and J lost 1, with 19 bases in between. CDR1 and CDR2 (germline): SGHTA, FQGTGA. The authors deemed Graves' hyperthyroidism stable absent ophthalmopathy progression within 18 months. Uncontrolled infection, other autoimmune disease, pregnancy or lactation barred patients from enrollment. The PBMCs were sourced from fresh peripheral blood (about 10 ml).

The TCR was taken from a woman in her fifties or sixties with Graves' hyperthyroidism. Source material: blood. The chain uses TRBV7-3 and TRBJ1-5; perhaps TRBD1 as D (5 bases). The CDR3 sequence: CASSPQSQGLSNQPQHF. CDR3 bases: TGTGCCAGCAGTCCTCAGAGTCAGGGCCTAAGCAATCAGCCCCAGCATTTT.